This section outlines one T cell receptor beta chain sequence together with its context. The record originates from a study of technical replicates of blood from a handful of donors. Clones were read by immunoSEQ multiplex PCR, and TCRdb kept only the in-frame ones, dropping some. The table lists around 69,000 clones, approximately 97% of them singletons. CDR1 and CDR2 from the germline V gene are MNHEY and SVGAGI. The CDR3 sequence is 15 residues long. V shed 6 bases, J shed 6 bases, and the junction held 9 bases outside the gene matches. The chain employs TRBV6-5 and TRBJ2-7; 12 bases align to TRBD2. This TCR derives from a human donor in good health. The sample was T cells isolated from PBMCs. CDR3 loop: CASRGLAGSGGEQYF. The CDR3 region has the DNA TGTGCCAGCAGAGGACTAGCGGGATCAGGGGGCGAGCAGTACTTC.